The 29 T cell receptor beta chains below were found in one sample sequenced in a study of T cell clusters in autoimmune cytopenias. TRB rearrangements were amplified by touch-down multiplex PCR with mixed TRB-A/B primers. TCRdb processed the multiplex PCR reads again and assigns one entry to each CDR3 protein, with no DNA. The listing contains some 6,100 distinct CDR3 sequences. About 39,000 genome equivalents of blood DNA were amplified for TRB. This same sample was also part of a study on T cell repertoires in aging, cancer and after chemotherapy.

The material sequenced was peripheral blood. These receptors came from a human donor in good health.

The chain recombines TRBV6-6 with TRBJ1-1; no DNA is available, so the TRBD1 call from TCRdb remains unchecked. The CDR3 consists of 16 residues. Germline loops: CDR1 MNHNY, CDR2 SVGAGI (reference sequence). CDR3 region: CASSPGDRGLNTEAFF.

This clonotype ranks as medium-sized in terms of frequency. J is TRBJ1-3 and V is TRBV27; TCRdb indicates TRBD1, and absent DNA this call remains unverified. The CDR3 covers 15 residues. Germline lookup yields CDR1 MNHEY and CDR2 SMNVEV (reference sequence). This CDR3 reads CASSLTGLGGNTIYF.

The rearrangement uses TRBV5-1 and TRBJ2-3. Germline values: CDR1 SGHRS, CDR2 YFSETQ. The CDR3 sequence is 13 residues long. The CDR3 sequence is CASSLVSTDTQYF.

Frequency places this clonotype as medium-sized. The chain couples TRBV5-5 to TRBJ2-3; with no DNA, the TCRdb D assignment of TRBD1 cannot be verified. This CDR3 is built from 16 residues. Germline CDR1 and CDR2: SGHKS and YYEKEE (reference sequence). This chain's CDR3 is CASSLGGTGIGDTQYF.

The chain carries TRBV5-6 and TRBJ1-2; TCRdb reports TRBD1, a call that lacks DNA to check it against. The germline V gene has CDR1 SGHDT and CDR2 YYEEEE. The CDR3 sequence is 13 residues long. CDR3 protein: CASSPDRGRGYTF.

The CDR3 reads CASSPGEEETQYF. The chain links TRBV7-2 to TRBJ2-5; TCRdb's D call, TRBD1, is unchecked because there is no DNA. Germline V gene lookup returns CDR1 SGHTA and CDR2 FQGNSA. CDR3 size: 13 residues. The full variable domain, completed using reference TRBV7-2 and TRBJ2-5, is GAGVSQSPSNKVTEKGKDVELRCDPISGHTALYWYRQSLGQGLEFLIYFQGNSAPDKSGLPSDRFSAERTGGSVSTLTIQRTQQEDSAVYLCASSPGEEETQYFGPGTRLLVL.

This clonotype shows up as medium-sized by frequency. V and J are TRBV29-1 and TRBJ2-1; TCRdb calls TRBD1, which cannot be checked without DNA. The CDR3 loop spans 16 amino acids. CDR1 SQVTM and CDR2 ANQGSEA come from the germline V gene. The CDR3 loop reads CSVEGTGQGTYNEQFF.

V gene TRBV20-1 combines with J gene TRBJ1-1. The germline gives CDR1 DFQATT, CDR2 SNEGSKA (reference sequence). The CDR3 contains 15 residues. CDR3 amino acids: CSASALFELNTEAFF.

The chain is built from TRBV20-1 and TRBJ2-7; TCRdb's D call, TRBD1, is unchecked because there is no DNA. Germline V gene data show CDR1 as DFQATT and CDR2 as SNEGSKA (reference sequence). The CDR3 covers 15 residues. CDR3 in amino acids: CSARDIGTASYEQYF.

The rearrangement links TRBV11-2 to TRBJ2-2; TCRdb's assignment of TRBD1 cannot be checked, as there is no DNA. Germline loops: CDR1 SGHAT, CDR2 FQNNGV. CDR3 length equals 15 residues. CDR3 loop: CASSYGQGRTGELFF.

The rearrangement joins TRBV5-1 to TRBJ2-2; there is no DNA to check the TCRdb D call of TRBD2. CDR3 length: 15 amino acids. Germline V CDR1 and CDR2: SGHRS, YFSETQ. CDR3 protein: CASSWTSGGAGELFF.

J is TRBJ1-5 and V is TRBV20-1. Germline V lookup: CDR1 DFQATT, CDR2 SNEGSKA (reference sequence). The CDR3 totals 13 residues. CDR3: CSASPGYNQPQHF.

The chain is built from TRBV18 and TRBJ1-3; TCRdb reports TRBD1, a call that lacks DNA to check it against. Germline loops: CDR1 KGHSH, CDR2 LQKENI. The length of the CDR3 is 14 residues. CDR3 in amino acids: CASSPPGAGNTIYF. The full variable domain, its missing parts supplied by reference TRBV18 and TRBJ1-3, is NAGVMQNPRHLVRRRGQEARLRCSPMKGHSHVYWYRQLPEEGLKFMVYLQKENIIDESGMPKERFSAEFPKEGPSILRIQQVVRGDSAAYFCASSPPGAGNTIYFGEGSWLTVV.

The chain has TRBV7-2 and TRBJ1-3; TCRdb outputs TRBD1, but without DNA this stays unchecked. The CDR3 has 16 amino acids. Germline-derived CDR1 and CDR2 are SGHTA and FQGNSA. The CDR3 sequence: CASSFAGTGEGNTIYF.

According to its frequency, this clonotype is medium-sized (0.01 to 0.1%). The chain carries TRBV19 and TRBJ2-3; the D call of TRBD1 rests on TCRdb alone, since no DNA is present to check it. The CDR3 is 13 amino acids. Germline V gives CDR1 LNHDA, CDR2 SQIVND (reference sequence). CDR3 protein: CASSIGGTDTQYF.

The J gene is TRBJ2-3, the V gene TRBV12-3 or TRBV12-4; the TCRdb D gene call, TRBD2, has no DNA to confirm it. The CDR3 is 17 residues long. CDR3 loop: CASSLAVVAGGPDTQYF.

The chain joins TRBV6-2 or TRBV6-3 to TRBJ1-1; without DNA, the TCRdb call of TRBD1 cannot be checked. Germline V gene lookup returns CDR1 MNHEY and CDR2 SVGEGT. The CDR3 has 15 residues. CDR3 region: CASSPFRGAPTEAFF.

The gene calls are TRBV5-4 and TRBJ1-2; checking the TCRdb D call of TRBD1 is not possible without DNA. From germline, CDR1 is SGHNT and CDR2 YYREEE (reference sequence). This CDR3 is built from 14 residues. The CDR3 here is CASSGGQGAYGYTF.

V gene TRBV4-3 combines with J gene TRBJ2-2; TCRdb selects TRBD2, and the lack of DNA leaves this call unchecked. This CDR3 contains 19 residues. CDR1 and CDR2 (germline): LGHNA, YSLEER. CDR3 protein: CASSQAPGLAGGQTGELFF.

The V call is TRBV30, the J call TRBJ2-7; TCRdb outputs TRBD1, but without DNA this stays unchecked. Germline CDR1 GTSNPN, CDR2 SVGIG (reference sequence). CDR3 size: 15 residues. CDR3 residues: CAWGRQGLPLYEQYF. The entire variable domain, with the rest obtained from reference TRBV30 and TRBJ2-7, is as follows: SQTIHQWPATLVQPVGSPLSLECTVEGTSNPNLYWYRQAAGRGLQLLFYSVGIGQISSEVPQNLSASRPQDRQFILSSKKLLLSDSGFYLCAWGRQGLPLYEQYFGPGTRLTVT.

The V call is TRBV7-2, the J call TRBJ1-5; TCRdb returns TRBD1, unconfirmable since there is no DNA. This CDR3 has 13 amino acids. The germline CDR1 and CDR2 sequences are SGHTA and FQGNSA. CDR3 amino acids: CASSSRGNQPQHF.

CDR3 in amino acids: CASSLGVATTKETQYF. The chain couples TRBV7-6 to TRBJ2-5. The CDR3 has 16 amino acids. In germline, CDR1 is SGHVS, CDR2 FNYEAQ.

V usage is TRBV7-2 and J usage is TRBJ1-1. The CDR3 loop spans 15 amino acids. Germline loops: CDR1 SGHTA, CDR2 FQGNSA. CDR3 sequence reads: CASSLGRAMNTEAFF.

The chain links TRBV14 to TRBJ2-1; TCRdb outputs TRBD1, but without DNA this stays unchecked. This CDR3 has 15 residues. Germline values: CDR1 SGHDN, CDR2 FVKESK. The CDR3 sequence is CASSPSGTGHNEQFF. Drawing the rest from reference TRBV14 and TRBJ2-1, the complete variable domain is EAGVTQFPSHSVIEKGQTVTLRCDPISGHDNLYWYRRVMGKEIKFLLHFVKESKQDESGMPNNRFLAERTGGTYSTLKVQPAELEDSGVYFCASSPSGTGHNEQFFGPGTRLTVL.

This chain uses TRBV9 with TRBJ2-2; TCRdb names TRBD1, which stays unverified in the absence of DNA. CDR1 is SGDLS and CDR2 is YYNGEE in the germline V gene. CDR3 length equals 16 residues. The CDR3 sequence: CASSVDVGVVTGELFF.

This clonotype is called medium-sized (0.01 to 0.1%) based on its frequency. This chain links TRBV15 with TRBJ2-5; the D call from TCRdb, TRBD1, cannot be confirmed without DNA. Per the germline V gene, CDR1 is LNHNV and CDR2 is YYDKDF (reference sequence). This CDR3 is 15 amino acids long. The chain's CDR3 is CATSSPGQGSETQYF.

The genes are TRBV6-2 or TRBV6-3 and TRBJ2-7; TCRdb's assignment of TRBD1 cannot be checked, as there is no DNA. This CDR3 region has 13 residues. Germline CDR1 reads MNHEY; CDR2 reads SVGEGT. This chain's CDR3 is CASLGQPSYEQYF.

The V gene is TRBV20-1, the J gene TRBJ1-1; TCRdb gives TRBD1 as the D gene, but with no DNA this cannot be confirmed. This CDR3 contains 16 residues. Germline V gene sequence: CDR1 DFQATT, CDR2 SNEGSKA (reference sequence). CDR3 residues: CSARPAVAGRNTEAFF.

This clonotype is hyperexpanded by frequency. The chain combines TRBV6-6 with TRBJ2-1. Looked up from germline, CDR1 is MNHNY and CDR2 is SVGAGI (reference sequence). The CDR3 sequence is 14 residues long. The chain's CDR3 is CASSGNSEHNEQFF.